Listed below are T cell receptor beta chains from one sample, sequenced in a study of blood T cell repertoires in COVID-19. Sequencing was performed with immunoSEQ multiplex PCR; in TCRdb, only in-frame clones are kept and a portion is missing. The data contain about 140,000 clones, 75% to 90% of them singletons. Sequenced sample: peripheral blood. Receptor source: a man between 65 and 85 years old who had recovered from COVID-19. CDR3s include the opening cysteine and the closing phenylalanine or tryptophan. The D gene is left open where the match is weak. Size values are once, few and many counts, or a class for expanded clones, and some rows have none.

TRBV7-2	TRBJ2-3	TRBD2	.	CASSWTSGNSDTQYF	TGTGCCAGCAGTTGGACTAGCGGGAACTCAGATACGCAGTATTTT
TRBV30	TRBJ2-7	.	.	CACQSQSLF	TGTGCCTGCCAGTCCCAATCCCTCTTC
TRBV30	TRBJ2-2	TRBD2	many	CAWSVRGWASGKGDTGELFF	TGTGCCTGGAGTGTACGGGGTTGGGCTAGCGGGAAGGGGGACACCGGGGAGCTGTTTTTT
TRBV6-2/TRBV6-3	TRBJ1-1	.	.	CASSYSPRRDTEAFF	TGTGCCAGCAGTTACTCCCCGAGACGGGACACTGAAGCTTTCTTT
TRBV4-1	TRBJ2-2	TRBD1	.	CASSPLPGGPTGELFF	TGCGCCAGCAGCCCTCTACCAGGGGGACCCACCGGGGAGCTGTTTTTT
TRBV27	TRBJ2-2	TRBD2	few	CASRSWGGTSGRANTGELFF	TGTGCCAGCAGGAGCTGGGGCGGGACTAGCGGGAGGGCGAACACCGGGGAGCTGTTTTTT
TRBV19	TRBJ1-2	TRBD1	.	CASGGDRGFNGGYTF	TGTGCCAGTGGGGGGGACAGGGGTTTTAACGGTGGCTACACCTTC
TRBV27	TRBJ1-6	.	.	CASSFSYRNNSPLHF	TGTGCCAGCAGTTTCTCGTACAGAAATAATTCACCCCTCCACTTT
TRBV10-1	TRBJ1-1	.	.	CATSDRTNTEAFF	TGCGCCACTTCGGACAGAACGAACACTGAAGCTTTCTTT
TRBV18	TRBJ2-1	TRBD1	.	CASSPPGQGGNEQFF	TGTGCCAGCTCACCACCGGGACAGGGCGGGAATGAGCAGTTCTTC
TRBV7-3	TRBJ2-1	TRBD2	few	CASSRTSVSSYNEQFF	TGTGCCAGCAGTCGTACTAGCGTAAGCTCCTACAATGAGCAGTTCTTC
TRBV27	TRBJ2-1	.	.	CASSLYPADYEQFF	TGTGCCAGCAGTTTATACCCGGCGGATTATGAGCAGTTCTTC
TRBV19	TRBJ2-5	TRBD2	few	CASSLPRLAGSGETQYF	TGTGCCAGTAGTCTGCCCCGTTTAGCGGGGTCGGGAGAGACCCAGTACTTC
TRBV4-2	TRBJ2-7	TRBD2	.	CASSQDPPILAGESYEQYF	TGTGCCAGCAGCCAAGATCCCCCCATACTAGCGGGAGAATCTTACGAGCAGTACTTC
TRBV12-3/TRBV12-4	TRBJ1-2	TRBD1	.	CASSRSGGYGYTF	TGTGCCAGCAGCCGCTCAGGGGGCTATGGCTACACCTTC
TRBV23-1	TRBJ2-7	TRBD2	.	CASSQSDSQRGDGLYEQYF	TGCGCCAGCAGTCAATCCGACAGTCAGCGGGGAGACGGGCTTTACGAGCAGTACTTC